This T cell receptor beta chain stems from a study of T cells in localized non-small cell lung cancer. Study results and limitations: Among the top 100 tumor clones, a median about 60 appeared in adjacent lung.

Assay used: immunoSEQ multiplex PCR; TCRdb lists only in-frame clones, some missing. The sample records tens of thousands of clones, roughly 89% being singletons. With respect to this clone: The antigen is undetermined.

This CDR3 is built from 16 residues. The V gene's germline CDR1 is MNHNY and CDR2 SVGAGI (reference sequence). The junction had 11 bases not matched to a gene; V was cut back by 10 bases and J by 0 bases. J is TRBJ1-2 and V is TRBV6-6; 10 nucleotides agree with TRBD1. Sequences were derived from peripheral blood, sampled before any cancer treatment. This receptor was identified in a woman aged 35 to 70 with stage I lung adenocarcinoma. CDR3 protein: CATLPGQGPTNYGYTF. CDR3 nucleotides: TGTGCCACACTTCCGGGACAGGGGCCAACTAACTATGGCTACACCTTC.